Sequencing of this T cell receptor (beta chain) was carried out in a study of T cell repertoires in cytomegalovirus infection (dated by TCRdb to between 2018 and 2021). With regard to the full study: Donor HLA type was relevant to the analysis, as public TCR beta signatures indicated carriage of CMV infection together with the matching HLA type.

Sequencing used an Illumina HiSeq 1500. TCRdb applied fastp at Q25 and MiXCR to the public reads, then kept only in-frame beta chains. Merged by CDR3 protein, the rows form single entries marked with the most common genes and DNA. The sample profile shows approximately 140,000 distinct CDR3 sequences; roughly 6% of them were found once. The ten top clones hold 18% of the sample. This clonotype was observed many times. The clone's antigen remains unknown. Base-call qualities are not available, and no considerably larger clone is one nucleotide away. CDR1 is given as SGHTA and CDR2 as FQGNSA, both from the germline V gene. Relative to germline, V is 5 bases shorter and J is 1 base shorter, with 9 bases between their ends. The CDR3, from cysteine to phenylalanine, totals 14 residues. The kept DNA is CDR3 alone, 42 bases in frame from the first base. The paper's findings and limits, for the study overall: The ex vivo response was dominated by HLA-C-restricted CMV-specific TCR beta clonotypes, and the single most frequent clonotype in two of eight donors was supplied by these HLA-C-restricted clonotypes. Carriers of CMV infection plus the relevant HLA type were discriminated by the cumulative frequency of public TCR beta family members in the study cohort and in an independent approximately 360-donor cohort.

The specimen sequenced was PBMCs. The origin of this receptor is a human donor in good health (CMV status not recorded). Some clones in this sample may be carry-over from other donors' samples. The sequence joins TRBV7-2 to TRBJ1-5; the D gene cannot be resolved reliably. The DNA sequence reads TGTGCCAGCAGCCCCGGCAGAAGCAATCAGCCCCAGCATTTT. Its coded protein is CASSPGRSNQPQHF.